Presented here are 30 T cell receptor beta chains from one specimen sequenced in a study of shared clonotypes between healthy human individuals. Profiling relied on immunoSEQ multiplex PCR, and the TCRdb table lists in-frame clones only, not all of them. Of about 2,500,000 clones in the sample, around 90% were seen once. Sequencing was performed on naive CD4+ T cells sorted from blood. Subset given: CD45RA+ positively selected. The source of these receptors is a man aged 18 to 30 in good health.

The chain is built from TRBV7-2 and TRBJ2-2; 7 bases line up with TRBD2. This CDR3 spans 14 amino acids. V lost 5 bases and J lost 5; bases outside the gene matches: 5. Germline CDR1 SGHTA, CDR2 FQGNSA. CDR3: CASSREEGTGELFF. For the CDR3, the DNA is TGTGCCAGCAGCCGGGAGGAAGGAACCGGGGAGCTGTTTTTT.

This chain connects TRBV5-4 to TRBJ2-3, with TRBD2 matching over 9 bases. Germline CDR1 reads SGHNT; CDR2 reads YYREEE (reference sequence). V dropped 0 bases and J dropped 2; count of bases not matched to a gene: 4. The CDR3 extends over 16 amino acids. The CDR3 loop is CASSLGLAGTTDTQYF. The CDR3 nucleotides are TGTGCCAGCAGCTTGGGGCTAGCGGGAACCACAGATACGCAGTATTTT.

The sample holds one count of this clone. V usage is TRBV27 and J usage is TRBJ2-2, with D maybe TRBD2 (6 bases). The CDR3 consists of 18 residues. Trimming shortened V by 5 bases and J by 1 base, and 20 bases separated the two germline ends. Germline lookup yields CDR1 MNHEY and CDR2 SMNVEV (reference sequence). The CDR3 loop reads CASSLGSEGVKNTGELFF. DNA for the CDR3: TGTGCCAGCAGTCTCGGGAGCGAGGGCGTAAAGAACACCGGGGAGCTGTTTTTT.

The chain links TRBV25-1 to TRBJ2-3, with 7 bases lining up with TRBD2. Losses at the gene ends were 1 base for V and 3 bases for J; bases not matched to a gene: 4. The V gene's germline CDR1 is MGHDK and CDR2 SYGVNS. CDR3 length: 15 amino acids. DNA of the CDR3: TGTGCCAGCAGTGAATTCGGGGGGATGACAGATACGCAGTATTTT. This codes for CASSEFGGMTDTQYF.

With respect to this clone: The same CDR3 also results from other DNA sequences found in this sample. This chain connects TRBV6-5 to TRBJ1-5, with TRBD1 matching over 7 bases. Germline CDR1 MNHEY, CDR2 SVGAGI. CDR3 length: 14 amino acids. Trimming removed 5 bases from V and 2 bases from J; junction bases left unmatched: 3. The CDR3 coding sequence is TGTGCCAGCAGTCGCGGACAGGGCAATCAGCCCCAGCATTTT. Translating it yields CASSRGQGNQPQHF.

This sequence joins TRBV27 and TRBJ2-7; TRBD1 matches 7 bases. V gave up 2 bases and J gave up 0 bases; unmatched junction bases: 4. Germline CDR1 is MNHEY and CDR2 is SMNVEV (reference sequence). CDR3 size: 15 residues. In DNA form, the CDR3 reads TGTGCCAGCAGTTTAACAGGGGTTAGCTCCTACGAGCAGTACTTC. It encodes CASSLTGVSSYEQYF.

This chain uses TRBV5-6 with TRBJ2-1; D is possibly TRBD1 or TRBD2 (6 bases each). CDR1 SGHDT and CDR2 YYEEEE come from the germline V gene. CDR3 length: 18 amino acids. V lost 1 base to trimming and J lost 6 bases, with 23 bases between them. The CDR3 reads CASSLPPSPGAQGNEQFF. CDR3 in DNA: TGTGCCAGCAGCTTGCCCCCTTCTCCGGGGGCCCAAGGCAATGAGCAGTTCTTC.

The rearrangement joins TRBV19 to TRBJ2-4; D is tentatively TRBD1 or TRBD2 (6 bases each). CDR3 length: 16 amino acids. Germline V gene data show CDR1 as LNHDA and CDR2 as SQIVND (reference sequence). Trimming took off 6 bases at V and 0 bases at J, with 15 bases between the two ends. CDR3 in amino acids: CASRQGGILAKNIQYF. The CDR3 DNA reads TGTGCCAGTAGGCAAGGGGGGATACTAGCCAAAAACATTCAGTACTTC.

The table lists this clone with a count of one. The CDR3 is CASGLWGNTIYF. CDR3 bases: TGTGCTAGTGGTTTGTGGGGAAACACCATATATTTT. The V call is TRBV12-5, the J call TRBJ1-3; D is uncertain. Germline CDR1 reads LGHNT; CDR2 reads FRNRAP. CDR3 size: 12 residues. Trimming pared 2 bases from V and 4 bases from J, leaving 3 bases between.

V gene TRBV5-1 combines with J gene TRBJ2-2; D may correspond to TRBD1 or TRBD2 (5 bases each). Trimming left V 4 bases short and J 3 bases short, with 16 bases between. CDR3 length: 16 amino acids. CDR1 SGHRS and CDR2 YFSETQ come from the germline V gene. The CDR3 DNA reads TGCGCCAGCAGCCTCAACATGATGGGGGACACCGGGGAGCTGTTTTTT. This sequence encodes CASSLNMMGDTGELFF. Full variable domain (remainder filled in from reference TRBV5-1 and TRBJ2-2): KAGVTQTPRYLIKTRGQQVTLSCSPISGHRSVSWYQQTPGQGLQFLFEYFSETQRNKGNFPGRFSGRQFSNSRSEMNVSTLELGDSALYLCASSLNMMGDTGELFFGEGSRLTVL.

The rearrangement uses TRBV19 and TRBJ1-5, with TRBD1 identical over 10 bases. After removal of 5 bases from V and 4 bases from J, the junction contained 5 bases not matched to a gene. CDR3 length: 15 residues. The germline V gene encodes CDR1 LNHDA and CDR2 SQIVND (reference sequence). This chain's CDR3 is CASSDGTGANQPQHF. In DNA, the CDR3 is TGTGCCAGTAGTGATGGGACAGGGGCAAATCAGCCCCAGCATTTT.

The V call is TRBV6-1, the J call TRBJ1-1, with no clear D. Trimming pared 4 bases from V and 4 bases from J, leaving 7 bases between. This CDR3 spans 12 amino acids. CDR1 and CDR2 from the germline V gene are MNHNS and SASEGT. The CDR3 DNA sequence: TGTGCCAGCAGTGCCGTAAGCACTGAAGCTTTCTTT. Its protein product is CASSAVSTEAFF.

V usage is TRBV2 and J usage is TRBJ2-1; D ambiguous. V lost 11 bases, J lost 7 bases, and 15 bases lay in between. The CDR3 runs to 12 residues. Per germline, CDR1 SNHLY and CDR2 FYNNEI. CDR3 DNA sequence: TGTGCCGGCCGGCTCCTGGGGAATGAGCAGTTCTTC. It yields the protein CAGRLLGNEQFF.

The chain carries TRBV14 and TRBJ2-7; TRBD1 agrees at 9 bases. Germline V gene sequence: CDR1 SGHDN, CDR2 FVKESK. V lost 8 bases to trimming and J lost 6 bases; unmatched junction nucleotides: 8. The CDR3 has 13 amino acids. This CDR3 reads CASAGQGTTEQYF. CDR3 in DNA: TGTGCCAGCGCCGGACAGGGGACCACCGAGCAGTACTTC.

The table lists this clone with a count of one. V usage is TRBV6-6 and J usage is TRBJ2-3; no clear D gene. V was cut by 8 bases and J by 0 bases, with 3 bases left in between. The CDR3 is 11 amino acids. Germline CDR1 is MNHNY and CDR2 is SVGAGI (reference sequence). CDR3 nucleotide sequence: TGTGCCAGCCTCAGCACAGATACGCAGTATTTT. This translates into CASLSTDTQYF.

V is TRBV30 and J is TRBJ2-5, with D uncertain. CDR1 GTSNPN and CDR2 SVGIG come from the germline V gene (reference sequence). The germline V and J ends were trimmed by 1 base and 5 bases, with 8 bases remaining between them. This CDR3 contains 12 residues. The CDR3 reads CAWSGRSETQYF. Here the CDR3 DNA reads TGTGCCTGGAGTGGAAGGAGTGAGACCCAGTACTTC.

To note about this clone: A junction end diverges from the germline sequence, so it may reflect a read error. The chain joins TRBV7-7 to TRBJ2-1; D is possibly TRBD2 (6 bases). The length of the CDR3 is 14 residues. Per the germline V gene, CDR1 is SSHAT and CDR2 is FNYEAQ (reference sequence). DNA of the CDR3: TGTGCTAGCAGCTTAGCAGGAGGGTACAATGAGCAGTTCTTC. Protein: CASSLAGGYNEQFF.

This sequence joins TRBV19 and TRBJ1-1; possible D gene TRBD1, 5 bases. The V end lost 6 bases, the J end lost 0 bases, and 20 bases lay between the germline ends. Germline CDR1 and CDR2: LNHDA and SQIVND (reference sequence). The CDR3 totals 17 residues. The CDR3 sequence is CASSNTGREGVNTEAFF. CDR3 in DNA: TGTGCCAGTAGCAACACTGGCAGGGAGGGCGTGAACACTGAAGCTTTCTTT.

In regard to this clone: This CDR3 is also generated by other DNA sequences in the sample. The chain uses TRBV10-3 and TRBJ1-5, with D maybe TRBD1 (5 bases). This CDR3 has 13 residues. Trimming took off 5 bases at V and 1 base at J, with 6 bases between the two ends. Per the germline V gene, CDR1 is ENHRY and CDR2 is SYGVKD. This chain's CDR3 is CAISRDSNQPQHF. The CDR3 region has the DNA TGTGCCATCAGTAGGGACAGCAATCAGCCCCAGCATTTT.

The chain couples TRBV2 to TRBJ2-3; tentatively, D is TRBD2 (5 bases). This CDR3 is 14 amino acids long. The V gene's germline CDR1 is SNHLY and CDR2 FYNNEI. V lost 4 bases and J 4 bases, leaving 12 bases between the germline ends. The CDR3 region is CASSASLGPDTQYF. In nucleotides, the CDR3 is TGTGCCAGCAGTGCTAGCCTTGGACCAGATACGCAGTATTTT.

The chain couples TRBV9 to TRBJ2-1, with 7 bases matching TRBD2. CDR3 size: 14 residues. Per the germline V gene, CDR1 is SGDLS and CDR2 is YYNGEE. With V trimmed by 6 bases and J by 9 bases, 12 bases remained unmatched. The CDR3 region is CASTSGPNGGEQFF. The CDR3 region has the DNA TGTGCCAGCACTAGCGGCCCTAACGGCGGTGAGCAGTTCTTC.

The chain is built from TRBV14 and TRBJ2-5; D ambiguous. Trimming shortened V by 0 bases and J by 4 bases, and 9 bases separated the two germline ends. Germline loops: CDR1 SGHDN, CDR2 FVKESK. This CDR3 region has 14 residues. The CDR3 DNA sequence: TGTGCCAGCAGCCAAGATCATGCGAGAGAGACCCAGTACTTC. It specifies CASSQDHARETQYF.

V is TRBV5-1 and J is TRBJ1-2, with D unclear. The CDR3 contains 15 residues. Between the trimmed V and J ends, which lost 7 bases and 6 bases, there was a span of 22 bases. Germline V lookup: CDR1 SGHRS, CDR2 YFSETQ. Written as DNA, the CDR3 is TGCGCCAGCTCTCCTCAGGAGACGGGAGCTCATGGCTACACCTTC. Translated, it gives CASSPQETGAHGYTF.

The gene calls are TRBV19 and TRBJ2-5; tentatively, D is TRBD2 (5 bases). There are 16 residues in the CDR3. Germline V gene data show CDR1 as LNHDA and CDR2 as SQIVND (reference sequence). Trimming cost V 3 bases and J 1 base, with 15 bases left between them. The CDR3 DNA sequence: TGTGCCAGTAGTATTGGAGGAGCACCCCCCCAAGAGACCCAGTACTTC. Translation gives CASSIGGAPPQETQYF.

Of note for this clone: Other DNA sequences in the sample encode the same CDR3. In DNA form, the CDR3 reads TGCGCCAGCAGCCAAGACAGGGGGCGAACCGATACGCAGTATTTT. It encodes CASSQDRGRTDTQYF. The gene calls are TRBV4-3 and TRBJ2-3, with 8 bases aligning to TRBD1. Germline trimming cut 0 bases from V and 6 bases from J; bases unmatched to any gene: 5. There are 15 residues in the CDR3. Germline lookup yields CDR1 LGHNA and CDR2 YSLEER.

The V and J genes are TRBV5-1 and TRBJ2-7; D not certain. Germline CDR1 SGHRS, CDR2 YFSETQ. Trimming pared 0 bases from V and 2 bases from J, leaving 15 bases between. The CDR3 is 16 residues long. For the CDR3, the DNA is TGCGCCAGCAGCTTGGAGTTGTCTGGCGGAGCCTACGAGCAGTACTTC. Its protein product is CASSLELSGGAYEQYF.

The rearrangement links TRBV5-4 to TRBJ2-3; D may be TRBD1 (6 bases). The CDR3 spans 16 residues. Looked up from germline, CDR1 is SGHNT and CDR2 is YYREEE (reference sequence). V lost 4 bases, J lost 0 bases, and 15 bases lay in between. CDR3 amino acids: CASSPRDITSTDTQYF. The CDR3 region has the DNA TGTGCCAGCAGCCCTCGGGACATTACTAGCACAGATACGCAGTATTTT. Full variable domain (outside the CDR3, taken from reference TRBV5-4 and TRBJ2-3): ETGVTQSPTHLIKTRGQQVTLRCSSQSGHNTVSWYQQALGQGPQFIFQYYREEENGRGNFPPRFSGLQFPNYSSELNVNALELDDSALYLCASSPRDITSTDTQYFGPGTRLTVL.

This clone was recorded a few times. V gene TRBV6-6 combines with J gene TRBJ2-7; no definite D call. Germline V gives CDR1 MNHNY, CDR2 SVGAGI (reference sequence). Trimming removed 7 bases from V and 0 bases from J, with 19 bases in between. CDR3 length: 16 residues. CDR3 loop: CASIPPPPRASYEQYF. The DNA of the CDR3 is TGTGCCAGCATTCCCCCGCCGCCAAGGGCCTCCTACGAGCAGTACTTC.

Comments on this clone: The same CDR3 can be traced to other DNA sequences in this sample. The chain combines TRBV28 with TRBJ2-7; TRBD1 or TRBD2 may be the D gene (5 bases each). The CDR3 is 14 amino acids. Germline CDR1 reads MDHEN; CDR2 reads SYDVKM. With 2 bases removed from V and 2 bases from J, the gap between germline ends came to 10 bases. CDR3 coding DNA: TGTGCCAGCAGTTTAACGGGGCCCCCCTACGAGCAGTACTTC. Translating it yields CASSLTGPPYEQYF.

This chain connects TRBV7-2 to TRBJ2-7; TRBD2 matches at 11 bases. The length of the CDR3 is 13 residues. V gave up 3 bases and J gave up 6 bases; unmatched junction bases: 1. Germline CDR1 and CDR2: SGHTA and FQGNSA. The CDR3 bases are TGTGCCAGCAGCTTTAGCGGGAGGGGCGAGCAGTACTTC. This codes for CASSFSGRGEQYF.